The 8 T cell receptor beta chains reported below all come from one sample, sequenced in a study of T cells of healthy individuals. TCRdb redid the calling of the 5' RACE reads with MiXCR, one entry per CDR3 protein. The table lists tens of thousands of distinct CDR3 sequences, 5% of them singletons. Every receptor here comes from a female donor in good health.

This clonotype was recorded at least ten times. The chain employs TRBV6-2 or TRBV6-3 and TRBJ1-5, with TRBD1 matching over 9 bases. The CDR3 is 14 residues long. With 6 bases clipped from V and 4 bases from J, the junction kept 4 bases outside the gene matches. Germline CDR1 and CDR2: MNHEY and SVGEGT. The CDR3 DNA follows: TGTGCCAGCAGACGGGACAGGGTTAATCAGCCCCAGCATTTT. Its translation is CASRRDRVNQPQHF.

This clonotype was counted at least ten times. The chain employs TRBV28 and TRBJ2-1; 7 nucleotides align to TRBD2. J gave up 0 bases and V 5 bases, and 7 bases lay outside the gene matches. Germline-derived CDR1 and CDR2 are MDHEN and SYDVKM. CDR3 length equals 16 residues. The CDR3 loop reads CASSPGREVSYNEQFF. The DNA for the CDR3 is TGTGCCAGCAGTCCCGGCCGGGAGGTCTCCTACAATGAGCAGTTCTTC.

This clonotype came up many times. This chain links TRBV6-5 with TRBJ2-5; D is undetermined. V was shortened by 0 bases and J by 5 bases, with 1 base between the two germline ends. The CDR3 runs to 11 residues. The germline V gene has CDR1 MNHEY and CDR2 SVGAGI. The CDR3 nucleotides read TGTGCCAGCAGTTACTCGGAGACCCAGTACTTC. It yields the protein CASSYSETQYF.

This clonotype came up many times. The CDR3 DNA sequence: TGTGCCACCAGTTCGGCGACACCCAGCACAGATACGCAGTATTTT. Protein product: CATSSATPSTDTQYF. This chain links TRBV24-1 with TRBJ2-3; no clear D gene. Between the trimmed V and J ends, which lost 6 bases and 0 bases, there was a span of 12 bases. This CDR3 contains 15 residues. Germline values: CDR1 KGHDR, CDR2 SFDVKD.

This clonotype was detected many times. The chain joins TRBV20-1 to TRBJ2-7; 8 bases fit TRBD1. With V trimmed by 4 bases and J by 2 bases, 25 bases remained unmatched. Germline V lookup: CDR1 DFQATT, CDR2 SNEGSKA (reference sequence). This CDR3 region has 20 residues. CDR3 sequence reads: CSATPRGTGRPRVPAYEQYF. The CDR3 nucleotides are TGCAGTGCTACCCCACGGGGGACAGGTCGGCCTAGAGTGCCTGCCTACGAGCAGTACTTC.

This clonotype was recorded a few times. The rearrangement joins TRBV25-1 to TRBJ2-1; D is unclear. The CDR3 totals 12 residues. CDR1 is MGHDK and CDR2 is SYGVNS in the germline V gene. V was trimmed by 8 bases and J by 3 bases, leaving 8 bases between them. CDR3 nucleotides: TGTGCCAGCCAGCACTACTACAATGAGCAGTTCTTC. This encodes CASQHYYNEQFF.

This clonotype appeared many times. The chain is built from TRBV11-3 and TRBJ2-1; D may be TRBD1 (6 bases). Trimming removed 5 bases at V and 4 bases at J, with 18 bases between. The germline gives CDR1 SGHNT, CDR2 YENEEA. This CDR3 spans 16 amino acids. CDR3 bases: TGTGCCAGCAGCATGCGAGATACAGGGTTATACAATGAGCAGTTCTTC. Amino acids: CASSMRDTGLYNEQFF.

This clonotype was seen at least ten times. The chain combines TRBV5-4 with TRBJ1-2; D is unclear. The CDR3 runs to 13 residues. V dropped 10 bases and J dropped 2 bases, with 15 bases sitting between them. CDR1 is SGHNT, CDR2 YYREEE, per germline (reference sequence). CDR3 sequence (DNA): TGTGCCGGACTGGAGCAGGACAACTATGGCTACACCTTC. Translating it yields CAGLEQDNYGYTF.